This entry lists 19 T cell receptor beta chains sequenced from one sample in a study of a mutant IDH1 vaccine in newly diagnosed glioma. Repertoires were generated with immunoSEQ multiplex PCR, while TCRdb's copy carries only in-frame clones and drops some. The sample consists of 50,000 to 65,000 clones, 80% to 85% of them appearing once. Their specific antigens are unknown. Regarding time point: week 47, end of study. Alongside topical imiquimod, each dose of vaccine comprised 300 ug of mutant IDH1 20-mer peptide. The material sequenced was PBMCs, taken from a glioma patient whose treatment included an IDH1 peptide vaccine. All receptors come from a woman between 45 and 65 years old with glioma.

This clone was counted between two and nine times. This rearrangement joins TRBV28 to TRBJ1-4, with a weak D call TRBD1 (6 bases). Germline V gene sequence: CDR1 MDHEN, CDR2 SYDVKM. CDR3 length: 15 amino acids. Trimming shortened V by 2 bases and J by 5 bases, and 12 bases separated the two germline ends. The CDR3 nucleotides read TGTGCCAGCAGTTTAACGACAGGCGTAAATGAAAAACTGTTTTTT. Encoded protein: CASSLTTGVNEKLFF.

The rearrangement links TRBV7-2 to TRBJ1-1; D may be TRBD1 (5 bases). V dropped 5 bases and J dropped 1 base, with 11 bases sitting between them. Germline values: CDR1 SGHTA, CDR2 FQGNSA. This CDR3 contains 14 residues. CDR3 amino acids: CASSQGPGNTEAFF. Here the CDR3 DNA reads TGTGCCAGCAGCCAGGGACCGGGGAACACTGAAGCTTTCTTT.

The chain carries TRBV7-2 and TRBJ2-7, with no clear D. The germline V gene encodes CDR1 SGHTA and CDR2 FQGNSA. V lost 1 base to trimming and J lost 4 bases, with 11 bases between them. CDR3 length: 14 amino acids. The DNA of the CDR3 is TGTGCCAGCAGCTTAGGCAGGTCGGCTTACGAGCAGTACTTC. Translating it yields CASSLGRSAYEQYF.

This sequence joins TRBV27 and TRBJ2-2; 8 nucleotides line up with TRBD2. Germline V gene lookup returns CDR1 MNHEY and CDR2 SMNVEV (reference sequence). The CDR3 runs 17 residues. V lost 7 bases, J lost 3 bases, and 13 bases stayed unmatched. The CDR3 nucleotides read TGTGCCAGCACCCTAGAGGGCGGGGGGCCTTACACCGGGGAGCTGTTTTTT. This translates into CASTLEGGGPYTGELFF.

The CDR3 sequence: CASSAARTEKLFF. The CDR3 DNA sequence: TGTGCCAGCAGTGCCGCCAGGACCGAAAAACTGTTTTTT. The chain has TRBV6-1 and TRBJ1-4, with no clear D. Germline V CDR1 and CDR2: MNHNS, SASEGT. V was shortened by 4 bases and J by 8 bases, with 11 bases between the two germline ends. The CDR3 sequence is 13 residues long.

This chain connects TRBV6-1 to TRBJ2-7; no reliable D call. Trimming left V 7 bases short and J 2 bases short, with 9 bases between. CDR1 is MNHNS, CDR2 SASEGT, per germline. This CDR3 spans 12 amino acids. Written as DNA, the CDR3 is TGTGCCAGCACAGGTAGCACCTACGAGCAGTACTTC. Translating gives CASTGSTYEQYF.

The rearrangement joins TRBV25-1 to TRBJ2-6; TRBD2 aligns across 7 bases. CDR3 length: 16 residues. V was pared by 1 base and J by 3 bases, with 3 bases of the junction left unmatched. Germline V gene lookup returns CDR1 MGHDK and CDR2 SYGVNS. DNA for the CDR3: TGTGCCAGCAGTGAATTGGGGGGGGATGGGGCCAACGTCCTGACTTTC. Translation: CASSELGGDGANVLTF. Based on the CDR3 plus reference TRBV25-1 and TRBJ2-6, the full variable domain is EADIYQTPRYLVIGTGKKITLECSQTMGHDKMYWYQQDPGMELHLIHYSYGVNSTEKGDLSSESTVSRIRTEHFPLTLESARPSHTSQYLCASSELGGDGANVLTFGAGSRLTVL.

The sample holds one count of this clone. The V gene is TRBV5-4, the J gene TRBJ1-1; the D is unclear. The CDR3 contains 12 residues. V was pared by 8 bases and J by 11 bases, with 19 bases between. Germline CDR1 SGHNT, CDR2 YYREEE (reference sequence). The DNA of the CDR3 is TGTGCCAGTAAGTCGGTGGGCGGCCAGGCTTTCTTT. Translated: CASKSVGGQAFF.

The gene calls are TRBV10-2 and TRBJ2-3; D unclear. Germline values: CDR1 WSHSY, CDR2 SAAADI. The CDR3 runs 11 residues. V gave up 3 bases and J gave up 7 bases, with 5 bases separating them. This chain's CDR3 is CASSDGYTQYF. For the CDR3, the DNA is TGCGCCAGCAGTGATGGATATACGCAGTATTTT.

This clone was detected only once. J is TRBJ2-6 and V is TRBV2; D remains unclear. Germline assignment: CDR1 SNHLY and CDR2 FYNNEI. Trimming pared 4 bases from V and 4 bases from J, leaving 8 bases between. The CDR3 spans 14 residues. CDR3 nucleotides: TGTGCCAGCAGTGCCTACGTGGGGGCCAACGTCCTGACTTTC. Translated, it gives CASSAYVGANVLTF.

Comment on this clone: A read error may account for a junction end that differs from germline. The chain joins TRBV19 to TRBJ2-4; D is possibly TRBD2 (5 bases). CDR1 LNHDA and CDR2 SQIVND come from the germline V gene (reference sequence). This CDR3 is built from 13 residues. CDR3 nucleotides: TGTGCCAGTAGTATCGACGCTTACAGTTCGAGGGACTTC. Protein sequence: CASSIDAYSSRDF.

V is TRBV5-6 and J is TRBJ1-1; no reliable D call. V shed 5 bases and J shed 2 bases, with 16 bases lying between them. This CDR3 has 15 amino acids. CDR1 and CDR2 (germline): SGHDT, YYEEEE. The CDR3 is CASREKGTQNTEAFF. For the CDR3, the DNA is TGTGCCAGCAGGGAGAAGGGTACACAAAACACTGAAGCTTTCTTT. The full variable domain, completed using reference TRBV5-6 and TRBJ1-1, is DAGVTQSPTHLIKTRGQQVTLRCSPKSGHDTVSWYQQALGQGPQFIFQYYEEEERQRGNFPDRFSGHQFPNYSSELNVNALLLGDSALYLCASREKGTQNTEAFFGQGTRLTVV.

The chain uses TRBV14 and TRBJ2-2; no clear D. This CDR3 is built from 16 residues. Trimming cost V 0 bases and J 1 base, with 9 bases left between them. Germline CDR1 SGHDN, CDR2 FVKESK. The DNA of the CDR3 is TGTGCCAGCAGCCAAGAAAAAGGGAAGAACACCGGGGAGCTGTTTTTT. It yields the protein CASSQEKGKNTGELFF.

This clone came up a few times. The chain couples TRBV19 to TRBJ2-7, with TRBD1 matching 9 bases. CDR1 is LNHDA, CDR2 SQIVND, per germline (reference sequence). V was clipped by 10 bases and J by 5 bases; unmatched bases: 6. The CDR3 runs 12 residues. The CDR3 bases are TGTGCCACTGGACAGGGGATCAACGAGCAGTACTTC. Its translation: CATGQGINEQYF.

The rearrangement uses TRBV7-2 and TRBJ1-4; D gene uncertain. V lost 5 bases and J 4 bases, leaving 11 bases between the germline ends. The CDR3 consists of 14 residues. Germline CDR1 and CDR2: SGHTA and FQGNSA. The CDR3 DNA sequence: TGTGCCAGCAGCCTTCGATGGGGTAATGAAAAACTGTTTTTT. Encoded protein: CASSLRWGNEKLFF. Full variable domain (missing parts from reference TRBV7-2 and TRBJ1-4): GAGVSQSPSNKVTEKGKDVELRCDPISGHTALYWYRQSLGQGLEFLIYFQGNSAPDKSGLPSDRFSAERTGGSVSTLTIQRTQQEDSAVYLCASSLRWGNEKLFFGSGTQLSVL.

The J gene is TRBJ2-7, the V gene TRBV30; D perhaps matches TRBD2 (7 bases). V lost 4 bases, J lost 4 bases, and 11 bases lay in between. The CDR3 loop spans 12 amino acids. The germline V gene has CDR1 GTSNPN and CDR2 SVGIG (reference sequence). This CDR3 is CAWNREGYEQYF. The CDR3 bases are TGTGCCTGGAACAGGGAGGGGTACGAGCAGTACTTC.

V usage is TRBV5-4 and J usage is TRBJ2-5, with 8 bases fitting TRBD1. The V segment lost 0 bases and the J segment 1 base; nucleotides outside the gene matches: 2. This CDR3 is 15 amino acids long. Germline V lookup: CDR1 SGHNT, CDR2 YYREEE (reference sequence). DNA for the CDR3: TGTGCCAGCAGCTTGGGCAGGGGGCCCCAAGAGACCCAGTACTTC. It codes for CASSLGRGPQETQYF.

The chain links TRBV27 to TRBJ1-1; D unclear. The CDR3 sequence is 15 residues long. Germline CDR1 is MNHEY and CDR2 is SMNVEV (reference sequence). The ends were cut back, 2 bases at V and 4 bases at J, with 14 bases in the middle. CDR3 nucleotides: TGTGCCAGCAGTTTAGCGGTTTCGGGTGGCACTGAAGCTTTCTTT. This gives the protein CASSLAVSGGTEAFF.

The chain employs TRBV7-2 and TRBJ1-1; D is uncertain. CDR1 is SGHTA and CDR2 is FQGNSA in the germline V gene. Trimming took off 2 bases at V and 1 base at J, with 11 bases between the two ends. This CDR3 is built from 15 residues. This chain's CDR3 is CASSLIQLGNTEAFF. CDR3 coding DNA: TGTGCCAGCAGCTTAATCCAGCTGGGGAACACTGAAGCTTTCTTT.